The clone carrying this TCR beta chain was recorded once. This sample stems from a study of blood T cells in healthy people across ages. A second PCR of about 6 to 11 cycles used a sample-barcoded 5' primer and a J-beta primer mix. TCRdb fed the 5' RACE reads into MiXCR, producing one record per CDR3 protein. The repertoire holds about 1 million distinct CDR3 sequences, with 40% to 50% as singletons. This receptor was obtained from a woman aged 60-70 years in good health. Material for sequencing was blood.

The CDR3 sequence is CASSHLTRMEQFF. In DNA form, the CDR3 reads TGCGCCAGCAGCCACCTCACCAGAATGGAGCAGTTCTTC. The genes are TRBV4-1 and TRBJ2-1, with unresolved D. The V end lost 3 bases, the J end lost 10 bases, and 13 bases lay between the germline ends. The CDR3 extends over 13 amino acids. Germline loops: CDR1 MGHRA, CDR2 YSYEKL.